The 14 T cell receptor beta chains presented below share a single source sample, sequenced in a study of spatial heterogeneity in lung cancer. TCRdb called the 5' RACE reads again in MiXCR, with one record for every CDR3 protein. The repertoire holds around 4,000 distinct CDR3 sequences, with approximately 4.6% as singletons. This sample's time point: sample taken at primary tumor resection. Their antigen targets remain unknown. Overall study results and limits: Tumor mutation count correlated with how many alpha and beta TCRs expanded intratumorally.

The sample in question was lung tumor tissue, obtained at surgery. The origin of the receptors is a female donor with early-stage non-small cell lung cancer.

Ten or more counts support this clonotype. This beta chain appears as a stray read in a library generated for alpha chains; its size is not informative. The chain combines TRBV5-1 with TRBJ1-5, with D maybe TRBD1 (6 bases). Germline CDR1 is SGHRS and CDR2 is YFSETQ. The CDR3 totals 14 residues. Trimming removed 4 bases at V and 4 bases at J, with 12 bases between. The CDR3 loop is CASSQGTDNQPQHF. The CDR3 DNA follows: TGCGCCAGCAGCCAGGGGACGGATAATCAGCCCCAGCATTTT.

Comment on this clonotype: This beta chain is off target for a library built for alpha chains, so its abundance means little. This chain links TRBV20-1 with TRBJ2-6; D is undetermined. Germline V CDR1 and CDR2: DFQATT, SNEGSKA (reference sequence). The CDR3 spans 14 residues. V dropped 2 bases and J dropped 4 bases, with 9 bases sitting between them. CDR3 residues: CSARSRPGANVLTF. CDR3 nucleotides: TGCAGTGCTAGATCCAGGCCAGGGGCCAACGTCCTGACTTTC.

The table lists this clonotype with many counts. This beta chain is off target for a library built for alpha chains, so its abundance means little. The V gene is TRBV5-6, the J gene TRBJ1-5; 9 bases are a match to TRBD1. The CDR3 totals 15 residues. V shed 0 bases and J 4 bases; nucleotides not matched to a gene: 2. Germline V gives CDR1 SGHDT, CDR2 YYEEEE. The CDR3 reads CASSLAGTGNQPQHF. The CDR3 DNA reads TGTGCCAGCAGCTTGGCCGGGACAGGGAATCAGCCCCAGCATTTT. The full variable domain, completed using reference TRBV5-6 and TRBJ1-5, is DAGVTQSPTHLIKTRGQQVTLRCSPKSGHDTVSWYQQALGQGPQFIFQYYEEEERQRGNFPDRFSGHQFPNYSSELNVNALLLGDSALYLCASSLAGTGNQPQHFGDGTRLSIL.

This clonotype is labeled as medium-sized. Being off target in a library aimed at alpha chains, this beta chain has a size of little meaning. The rearrangement joins TRBV5-1 to TRBJ1-1; possible D gene TRBD1, 6 bases. Germline V gene lookup returns CDR1 SGHRS and CDR2 YFSETQ. Trimming stripped 0 bases from V and 10 bases from J, with 19 bases between. CDR3 length: 15 amino acids. CDR3 nucleotides: TGCGCCAGCAGCTTGGATGAAGGACAGTCATATGGAGCTTTCTTT. Translation: CASSLDEGQSYGAFF. The whole variable domain, filled in from reference TRBV5-1 and TRBJ1-1, reads KAGVTQTPRYLIKTRGQQVTLSCSPISGHRSVSWYQQTPGQGLQFLFEYFSETQRNKGNFPGRFSGRQFSNSRSEMNVSTLELGDSALYLCASSLDEGQSYGAFFGQGTRLTVV.

This clonotype was counted a few times. Little can be read into the size of this beta chain, an off-target read in a library designed for alpha chains. V is TRBV19 and J is TRBJ2-7; TRBD1 matches 8 bases. J gave up 2 bases and V 5 bases, and 5 bases lay outside the gene matches. Per germline, CDR1 LNHDA and CDR2 SQIVND (reference sequence). The CDR3 is 14 residues long. CDR3 protein: CASSAPGQAYEQYF. CDR3 DNA: TGTGCCAGTAGTGCCCCGGGACAGGCCTACGAGCAGTACTTC.

This clonotype is medium-sized (0.01 to 0.1%) within its sample. This beta chain came through as a stray read in a library set up for alpha chains, and its size says little. The genes are TRBV28 and TRBJ2-3; D is undetermined. Germline V gives CDR1 MDHEN, CDR2 SYDVKM. V was cut by 4 bases and J by 2 bases, with 13 bases left in between. The CDR3 has 15 amino acids. CDR3 residues: CASSSPGSPTDTQYF. Written as DNA, the CDR3 is TGTGCCAGCAGTTCCCCGGGCAGCCCCACAGATACGCAGTATTTT.

This clonotype is categorized as medium-sized. This beta chain came through as a stray read in a library set up for alpha chains, and its size says little. This rearrangement joins TRBV9 to TRBJ2-1; 8 positions match TRBD1. Germline lookup yields CDR1 SGDLS and CDR2 YYNGEE. The CDR3 spans 14 residues. Germline trimming cut 4 bases from V and 7 bases from J; bases unmatched to any gene: 7. CDR3 amino acids: CASSPIQGVNEQFF. CDR3 nucleotide sequence: TGTGCCAGCAGCCCGATACAGGGGGTAAATGAGCAGTTCTTC.

This clonotype is classed as medium-sized. Being off target in a library aimed at alpha chains, this beta chain has a size of little meaning. The chain recombines TRBV5-1 with TRBJ1-1; D possibly corresponds to TRBD1 (6 bases). With 7 bases removed from V and 1 base from J, the gap between germline ends came to 14 bases. The CDR3 has 14 amino acids. Germline V gene sequence: CDR1 SGHRS, CDR2 YFSETQ. CDR3: CASSPPQGNTEAFF. The CDR3 DNA reads TGCGCCAGCTCCCCCCCACAGGGGAACACTGAAGCTTTCTTT.

This clonotype qualifies as medium-sized (0.01 to 0.1%). Because this beta chain is a stray read in a library intended to capture alpha chains, its abundance should not be given much weight. The V call is TRBV20-1, the J call TRBJ1-1, with D perhaps matching TRBD1 (5 bases). V was pared by 6 bases and J by 1 base, with 15 bases between. Germline V CDR1 and CDR2: DFQATT, SNEGSKA (reference sequence). The CDR3 runs 14 residues. CDR3 loop: CSADPGLTNTEAFF. The CDR3 DNA is TGCAGTGCGGACCCGGGACTCACGAACACTGAAGCTTTCTTT.

This clonotype was observed many times. This beta chain is an off-target read within a library intended for alpha chains, so its frequency means little. This chain's CDR3 is CSASSQPQSGSFYEQYF. CDR3 coding DNA: TGCAGTGCTAGCTCCCAACCTCAGAGCGGGAGTTTTTACGAGCAGTACTTC. V and J are TRBV20-1 and TRBJ2-7; 8 positions match TRBD2. V gave up 3 bases and J gave up 4 bases; unmatched junction bases: 17. This CDR3 is built from 17 residues. Per germline, CDR1 DFQATT and CDR2 SNEGSKA (reference sequence).

Concerning this clonotype itself: Found in a library prepared for alpha chains, this beta chain is an off-target read, and its abundance has little meaning. This rearrangement joins TRBV2 to TRBJ2-3; maybe TRBD1 (5 bases). Germline V gene lookup returns CDR1 SNHLY and CDR2 FYNNEI. The germline V and J ends were trimmed by 9 bases and 6 bases, with 10 bases remaining between them. This CDR3 has 11 amino acids. The CDR3 region is CASTPGDTQYF. The CDR3 nucleotides read TGTGCCAGTACACCAGGGGATACGCAGTATTTT.

This clonotype was counted many times. This beta chain is an off-target read within a library intended for alpha chains, so its frequency means little. The chain joins TRBV12-3 or TRBV12-4 to TRBJ2-7; possibly TRBD1 for D (5 bases). The CDR3 has 15 amino acids. The germline V and J ends were trimmed by 2 bases and 2 bases, with 13 bases remaining between them. The CDR3 DNA is TGTGCCAGCAGTTTAAGAGCAGCAGGGCCCTACGAGCAGTACTTC. Translation: CASSLRAAGPYEQYF.

This clonotype was detected ten times or more. This beta chain slipped into a library made for alpha chains as a stray read, so its size is not meaningful. This chain connects TRBV13 to TRBJ2-7, with 7 bases that match TRBD2. Per germline, CDR1 PRHDT and CDR2 FYEKMQ (reference sequence). Trimming removed 4 bases from V and 7 bases from J; junction bases left unmatched: 13. This CDR3 is built from 15 residues. Written as DNA, the CDR3 is TGTGCCAGCAGCTCTACCCGGGGGGTAGCTACGGAGCAGTACTTC. As protein: CASSSTRGVATEQYF.

This clonotype is termed medium-sized. This beta chain lies outside the target of a library built for alpha chains; its clone size means little. This chain links TRBV15 with TRBJ2-1, with D perhaps matching TRBD2 (6 bases). The V and J ends lost 4 bases and 7 bases respectively, with 23 bases between them. The CDR3 spans 17 residues. CDR1 is LNHNV, CDR2 YYDKDF, per germline (reference sequence). The CDR3, as DNA: TGTGCCACCAGCACCAAAGGGTACGGGCAGGGAGGTAATGAGCAGTTCTTC. Translating it yields CATSTKGYGQGGNEQFF.